This TCR beta chain was captured in a study of T cells in localized non-small cell lung cancer. The assay was immunoSEQ multiplex PCR, and TCRdb's table has in-frame clones only and misses some. Here the sample spans some 2,000 clones, 22% being singletons. This clone was detected a few times. Trimming removed 6 bases from V and 4 bases from J; junction bases left unmatched: 7. Germline CDR1 is SGHNT and CDR2 is YENEEA. CDR3 size: 15 residues. This receptor was taken from a woman aged 35-70 years with stage I lung adenocarcinoma. The sequenced sample was lung tumor tissue, obtained before any cancer treatment. V is TRBV11-3 and J is TRBJ1-5; 9 positions agree with TRBD1. CDR3 loop: CASSKNDRGNQPQHF. In DNA form, the CDR3 reads TGTGCCAGCAGTAAAAATGACAGGGGGAATCAGCCCCAGCATTTT.